Below, 6 T cell receptor beta chains from the same sample are listed, as sequenced in a study of Graves' ophthalmopathy and Graves' hyperthyroidism. RNA transcripts provided the template for amplifying TCR beta CDR3 regions. RT-PCR in the first round used HTBI primers; a second-round multiplex PCR followed. TCRdb itself ran the multiplex PCR reads through MiXCR, one entry per CDR3 protein. The repertoire holds 650,000 to 800,000 distinct CDR3 sequences, with about 38% as singletons. The sequencing input was peripheral blood. The receptors derive from an adult man with Graves' ophthalmopathy.

This clonotype was observed many times. The chain recombines TRBV7-8 with TRBJ2-7, with 7 bases identical to TRBD1. V trimming: 4 bases; J trimming: 1 base; junction bases outside the gene matches: 1. The CDR3 is made up of 13 amino acids. Germline CDR1 reads SGHVS; CDR2 reads FQNEAQ. CDR3 nucleotides: TGTGCCAGCAGCTCGACAGGGTCCTACGAGCAGTACTTC. Translated: CASSSTGSYEQYF.

This clonotype has at least ten counts. The chain carries TRBV4-2 and TRBJ2-5; 10 positions agree with TRBD2. Trimming cost V 1 base and J 4 bases; bases outside gene matches: 9. This CDR3 spans 17 amino acids. Germline assignment: CDR1 LGHNA and CDR2 YNFKEQ. CDR3 in amino acids: CASSQGLRERGGETQYF. CDR3 coding DNA: TGTGCCAGCAGCCAAGGTCTCAGGGAGCGGGGGGGAGAGACCCAGTACTTC.

Turning to this clonotype: Sequence at one end of the junction differs from germline and may be a read error. The chain combines TRBV7-2 with TRBJ2-6; no reliable D call. The CDR3 runs 8 residues. Germline V gives CDR1 SGHTA, CDR2 FQGNSA. CDR3 DNA: TGTGCCAGCAGCGTCCGGACTTTC. Translated: CASSVRTF.

Comments on this clonotype: The germline gene is not matched at one end of the junction; a read error may be the cause. This chain connects TRBV25-1 to TRBJ2-3; 8 nucleotides align to TRBD2. The CDR3 covers 16 residues. Germline CDR1 and CDR2: MGHDK and SYGVNS. CDR3 bases: TGTGCCAGCAGTGAAAAAGCGGGAGAGAGAGTAGATGCGCAGTATTTT. Its protein is CASSEKAGERVDAQYF.

The table lists this clonotype with many counts. The V and J genes are TRBV3-1 and TRBJ1-6; D possibly corresponds to TRBD1 (5 bases). The V gene's germline CDR1 is LGHDT and CDR2 YNNKEL (reference sequence). V lost 1 base, J lost 7 bases, and 8 bases lay in between. This CDR3 spans 14 amino acids. CDR3 sequence reads: CASSQGQTNSPLHF. The CDR3 nucleotides read TGTGCCAGCAGCCAAGGACAGACAAATTCACCCCTCCACTTT.

The sample holds a few counts of this clonotype. V and J are TRBV20-1 and TRBJ2-3, with 10 positions matching TRBD2. V trimming: 1 base; J trimming: 3 bases; junction bases outside the gene matches: 7. Germline V gene data show CDR1 as DFQATT and CDR2 as SNEGSKA (reference sequence). The CDR3 contains 16 residues. CDR3 region: CSARASSGGRTDTQYF. The DNA of the CDR3 is TGCAGTGCTAGAGCGTCTAGCGGGGGCCGTACAGATACGCAGTATTTT.